The present entry profiles one T cell receptor beta chain with its context. The assay was immunoSEQ multiplex PCR, and TCRdb's table has in-frame clones only and misses some. Here the sample spans roughly 200,000 clones, around 88% being singletons. These data are taken from a study of blood T cell repertoires in COVID-19. Germline V gene sequence: CDR1 GTSNPN, CDR2 SVGIG (reference sequence). Trimming removed 8 bases from V and 5 bases from J; junction bases left unmatched: 14. This CDR3 has 15 amino acids. Source material: peripheral blood. The TCR comes from a woman under 40 with acute or convalescent COVID-19. The chain recombines TRBV30 with TRBJ2-1, with 8 positions matching TRBD2. The CDR3 DNA is TGTGCCCGTATATCGGCGGGAGGCCTACACAATGAGCAGTTCTTC. Amino acids: CARISAGGLHNEQFF.